There are many counts of the clone carrying this T cell receptor (beta chain). The data were taken from a study of T cells after yellow fever vaccination. V was shortened by 0 bases and J by 2 bases, with 7 bases between the two germline ends. The V gene's germline CDR1 is SGHTA and CDR2 FQGNSA. The CDR3 is 14 amino acids. TCRdb fed the 5' RACE reads into MiXCR, producing one record per CDR3 protein. Counted here are under 400,000 distinct CDR3 sequences, approximately 12% occurring once; the ten biggest clones make up 2.5% to 4%. The chain carries TRBV7-2 and TRBJ2-5; D unclear. The sample consisted of CD4+ T cells sorted from PBMCs, taken 15 days after the yellow fever booster vaccination. The receptor was isolated from a young man who received the YFV17D yellow fever vaccine. The CDR3 DNA reads TGTGCCAGCAGCTTAGCAGGAGTGCAAGAGACCCAGTACTTC. As protein: CASSLAGVQETQYF. Filled out from reference TRBV7-2 and TRBJ2-5, the complete variable domain reads GAGVSQSPSNKVTEKGKDVELRCDPISGHTALYWYRQSLGQGLEFLIYFQGNSAPDKSGLPSDRFSAERTGGSVSTLTIQRTQQEDSAVYLCASSLAGVQETQYFGPGTRLLVL.